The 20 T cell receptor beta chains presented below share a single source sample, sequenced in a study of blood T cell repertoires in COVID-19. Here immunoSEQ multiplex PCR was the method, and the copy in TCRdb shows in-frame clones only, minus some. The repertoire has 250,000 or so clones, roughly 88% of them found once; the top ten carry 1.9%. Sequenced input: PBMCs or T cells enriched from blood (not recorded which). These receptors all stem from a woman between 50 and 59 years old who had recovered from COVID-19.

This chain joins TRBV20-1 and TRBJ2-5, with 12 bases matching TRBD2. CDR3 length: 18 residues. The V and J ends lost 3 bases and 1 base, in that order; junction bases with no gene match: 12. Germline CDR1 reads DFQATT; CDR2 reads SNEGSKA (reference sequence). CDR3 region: CSASLLAGGPLTQETQYF. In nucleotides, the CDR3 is TGCAGTGCTAGTTTACTAGCGGGAGGACCGTTAACCCAAGAGACCCAGTACTTC.

CDR3 in DNA: TGCGCCAGCAGCATCTCTCCAGCGGGAGGATACAATGAGCAGTTCTTC. Translation: CASSISPAGGYNEQFF. This chain joins TRBV4-1 and TRBJ2-1; 9 nucleotides line up with TRBD2. The CDR3 runs to 16 residues. The germline gives CDR1 MGHRA, CDR2 YSYEKL. V shed 5 bases, J shed 4 bases, and the junction held 9 bases outside the gene matches.

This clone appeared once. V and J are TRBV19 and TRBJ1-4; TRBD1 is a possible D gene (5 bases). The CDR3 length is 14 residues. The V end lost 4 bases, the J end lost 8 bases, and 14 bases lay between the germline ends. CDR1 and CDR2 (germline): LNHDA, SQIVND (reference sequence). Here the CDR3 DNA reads TGTGCCAGTAGTAAGGGGCAGCTGGGGGAAAAACTGTTTTTT. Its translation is CASSKGQLGEKLFF. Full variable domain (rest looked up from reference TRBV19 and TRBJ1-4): DGGITQSPKYLFRKEGQNVTLSCEQNLNHDAMYWYRQDPGQGLRLIYYSQIVNDFQKGDIAEGYSVSREKKESFPLTVTSAQKNPTAFYLCASSKGQLGEKLFFGSGTQLSVL.

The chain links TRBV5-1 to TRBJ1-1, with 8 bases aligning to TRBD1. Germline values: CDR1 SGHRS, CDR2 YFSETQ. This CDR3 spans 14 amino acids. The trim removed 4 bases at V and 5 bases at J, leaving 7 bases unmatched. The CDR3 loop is CASSVTGEGTEAFF. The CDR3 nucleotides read TGCGCCAGCAGCGTGACAGGGGAGGGGACTGAAGCTTTCTTT.

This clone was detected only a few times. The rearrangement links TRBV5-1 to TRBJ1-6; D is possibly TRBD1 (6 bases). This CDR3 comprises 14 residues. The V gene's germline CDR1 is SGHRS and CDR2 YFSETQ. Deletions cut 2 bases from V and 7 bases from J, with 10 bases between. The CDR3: CASSFWQGNSPLHF. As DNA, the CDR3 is TGCGCCAGCAGCTTCTGGCAGGGGAATTCACCCCTCCACTTT.

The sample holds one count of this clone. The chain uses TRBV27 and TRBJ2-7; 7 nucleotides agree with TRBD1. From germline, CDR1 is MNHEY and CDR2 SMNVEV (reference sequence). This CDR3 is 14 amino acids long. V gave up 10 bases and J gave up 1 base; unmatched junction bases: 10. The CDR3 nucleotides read TGTGCCACCAAGACAGGGCTCAATTCCTACGAGCAGTACTTC. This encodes CATKTGLNSYEQYF.

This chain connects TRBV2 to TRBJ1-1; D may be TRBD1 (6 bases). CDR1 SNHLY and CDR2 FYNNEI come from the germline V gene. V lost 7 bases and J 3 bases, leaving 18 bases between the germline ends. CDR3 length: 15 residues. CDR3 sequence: CASTFSTGLDTEAFF. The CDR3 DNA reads TGTGCCAGCACTTTCTCAACAGGGTTGGACACTGAAGCTTTCTTT.

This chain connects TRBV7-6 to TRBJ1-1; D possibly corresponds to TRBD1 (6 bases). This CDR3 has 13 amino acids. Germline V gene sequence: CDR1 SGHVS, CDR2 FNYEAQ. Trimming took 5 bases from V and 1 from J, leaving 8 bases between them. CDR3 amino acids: CASSARGNTEAFF. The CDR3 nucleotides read TGTGCCAGCAGCGCCAGGGGGAACACTGAAGCTTTCTTT.

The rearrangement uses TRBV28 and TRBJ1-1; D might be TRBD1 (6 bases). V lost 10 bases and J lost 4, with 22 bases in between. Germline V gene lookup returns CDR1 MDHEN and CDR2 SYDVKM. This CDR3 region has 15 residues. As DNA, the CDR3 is TGTGCCATAGGTCGGATCGGGGGGCGGTCCACTGAAGCTTTCTTT. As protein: CAIGRIGGRSTEAFF.

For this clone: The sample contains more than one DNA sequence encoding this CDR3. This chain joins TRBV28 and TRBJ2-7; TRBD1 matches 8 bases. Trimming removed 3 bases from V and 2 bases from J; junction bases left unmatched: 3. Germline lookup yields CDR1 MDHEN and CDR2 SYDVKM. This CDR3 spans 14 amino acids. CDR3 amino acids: CASSFGTGTYEQYF. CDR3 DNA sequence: TGTGCCAGCAGTTTTGGGACAGGTACCTACGAGCAGTACTTC.

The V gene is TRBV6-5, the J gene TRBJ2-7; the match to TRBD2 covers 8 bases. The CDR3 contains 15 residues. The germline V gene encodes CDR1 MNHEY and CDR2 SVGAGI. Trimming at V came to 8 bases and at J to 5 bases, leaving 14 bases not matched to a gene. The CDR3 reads CASSIYFQRENEQYF. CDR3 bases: TGTGCCAGCTCTATTTATTTCCAGCGGGAGAACGAGCAGTACTTC.

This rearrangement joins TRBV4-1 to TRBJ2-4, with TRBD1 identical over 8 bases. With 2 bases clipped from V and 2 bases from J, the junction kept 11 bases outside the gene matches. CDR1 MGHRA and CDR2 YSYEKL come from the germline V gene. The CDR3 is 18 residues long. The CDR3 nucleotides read TGCGCCAGCAGCCAACCCTGGGAATACAGGGGGACCAAAAACATTCAGTACTTC. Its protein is CASSQPWEYRGTKNIQYF.

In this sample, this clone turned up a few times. CDR3 coding DNA: TGTGCCAGCAGTTCTCCGGGGGACCCGGAATTGCGCAATCAGCCCCAGCATTTT. It is translated as CASSSPGDPELRNQPQHF. The V call is TRBV28, the J call TRBJ1-5, with D perhaps TRBD1 (5 bases). CDR1 MDHEN and CDR2 SYDVKM come from the germline V gene. This CDR3 has 18 residues. The ends were cut back, 4 bases at V and 2 bases at J, with 21 bases in the middle.

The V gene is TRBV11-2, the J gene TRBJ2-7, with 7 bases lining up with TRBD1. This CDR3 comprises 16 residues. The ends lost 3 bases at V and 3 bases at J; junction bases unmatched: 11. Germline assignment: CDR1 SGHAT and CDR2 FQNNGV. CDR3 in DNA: TGTGCCAGCAGCTTCGATTTTTCTACAGGGGACTACGAGCAGTACTTC. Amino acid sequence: CASSFDFSTGDYEQYF.

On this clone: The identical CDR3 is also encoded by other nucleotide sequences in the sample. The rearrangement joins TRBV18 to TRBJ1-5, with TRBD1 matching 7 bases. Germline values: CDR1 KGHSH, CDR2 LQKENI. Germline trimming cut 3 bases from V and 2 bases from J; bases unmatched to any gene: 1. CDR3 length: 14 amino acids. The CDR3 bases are TGTGCCAGCTCACCCACAGGGGGCAATCAGCCCCAGCATTTT. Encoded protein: CASSPTGGNQPQHF.

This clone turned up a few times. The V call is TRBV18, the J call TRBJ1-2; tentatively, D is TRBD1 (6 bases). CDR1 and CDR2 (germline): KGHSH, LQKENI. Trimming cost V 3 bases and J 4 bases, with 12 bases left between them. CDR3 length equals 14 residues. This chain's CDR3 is CASSPSGGGYGYTF. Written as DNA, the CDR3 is TGTGCCAGCTCACCCTCGGGAGGGGGCTATGGCTACACCTTC. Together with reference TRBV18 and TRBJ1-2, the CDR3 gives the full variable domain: NAGVMQNPRHLVRRRGQEARLRCSPMKGHSHVYWYRQLPEEGLKFMVYLQKENIIDESGMPKERFSAEFPKEGPSILRIQQVVRGDSAAYFCASSPSGGGYGYTFGSGTRLTVV.

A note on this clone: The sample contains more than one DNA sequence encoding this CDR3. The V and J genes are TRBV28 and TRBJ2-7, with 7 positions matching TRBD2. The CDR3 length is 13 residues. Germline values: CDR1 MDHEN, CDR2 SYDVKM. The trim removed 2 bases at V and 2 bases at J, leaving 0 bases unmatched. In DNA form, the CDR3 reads TGTGCCAGCAGTTTAGCGGGAGCCTACGAGCAGTACTTC. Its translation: CASSLAGAYEQYF.

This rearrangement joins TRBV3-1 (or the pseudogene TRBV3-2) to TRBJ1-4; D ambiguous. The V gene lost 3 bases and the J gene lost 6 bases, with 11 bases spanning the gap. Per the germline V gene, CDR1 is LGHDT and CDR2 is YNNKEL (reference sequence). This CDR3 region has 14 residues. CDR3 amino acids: CASSHRAGDEKLFF. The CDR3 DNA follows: TGTGCCAGCAGCCATCGGGCGGGCGATGAAAAACTGTTTTTT.

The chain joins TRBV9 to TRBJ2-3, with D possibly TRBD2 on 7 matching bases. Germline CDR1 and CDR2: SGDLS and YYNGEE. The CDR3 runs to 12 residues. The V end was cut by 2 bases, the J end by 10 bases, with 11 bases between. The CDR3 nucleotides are TGTGCCAGCAGCGTGGGGGGGGGCCCGCAGTATTTT. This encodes CASSVGGGPQYF. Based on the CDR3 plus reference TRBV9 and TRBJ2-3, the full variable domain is DSGVTQTPKHLITATGQRVTLRCSPRSGDLSVYWYQQSLDQGLQFLIQYYNGEERAKGNILERFSAQQFPDLHSELNLSSLELGDSALYFCASSVGGGPQYFGPGTRLTVL.

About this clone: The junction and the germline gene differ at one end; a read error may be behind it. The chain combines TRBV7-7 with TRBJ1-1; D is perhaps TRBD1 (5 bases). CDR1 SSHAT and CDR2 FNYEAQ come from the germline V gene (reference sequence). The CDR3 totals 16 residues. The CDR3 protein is CASSRRGGGLGTEAFF. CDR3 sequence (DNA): TGTGCTAGCAGCCGTCGAGGCGGGGGGTTGGGCACTGAAGCTTTCTTT.